This T cell receptor beta chain comes out of a study of T cell clones after liver transplantation. Study-wide context: Draws occurred before transplant, before withdrawal, and after complete or failed withdrawal.

Produced via immunoSEQ multiplex PCR; TCRdb's table is partial and in-frame only. The sample shows about 99,000 clones, 75% to 85% of them seen only once. The length of the CDR3 is 12 residues. The germline CDR1 and CDR2 sequences are SGHTA and FQGNSA. V lost 5 bases and J lost 12, with 14 bases in between. This clone occurred a few times. As yet, its antigen is unknown. Regarding the study as a whole: A larger donor-reactive than third-party decline suggested partial antigen-specific deletion.

This TCR derives from a human donor who received a liver transplant. Material: CD4+ T cells from blood, obtained before liver transplant. The chain carries TRBV7-2 and TRBJ2-1; D is unclear. The CDR3 here is CASSQRPRGQFF. In DNA form, the CDR3 reads TGTGCCAGCAGCCAGAGACCCCGCGGGCAGTTCTTC.